Below are 23 T cell receptor beta chains sequenced from a single sample in a study of cytomegalovirus exposure and HLA in healthy donors (dated by TCRdb to between 2016 and 2019). Library method: the immunoSEQ multiplex PCR assay. A mixture of 60 forward primers for TCR Vbeta segments and 13 reverse primers for TCR Jbeta segments was used in the multiplex PCR. TCRdb re-hosts the immuneACCESS table, in-frame sequences only. Its copies lack some clones; in the studies checked, an unresolved V gene accounts for under half of them, and the cause for the rest is not known. The sample table holds 120,000 or so clones, of which more than 70% were seen once. The leading ten clones occupy about 8.3% of the sample. The sequenced sample consisted of PBMCs. All receptors come from a woman in her forties or fifties in good health and CMV-seropositive.

The chain joins TRBV5-1 to TRBJ2-1; 7 bases agree with TRBD2. The CDR3 has 17 amino acids. Germline CDR1 reads SGHRS; CDR2 reads YFSETQ. J gave up 2 bases and V 0 bases, and 8 bases lay outside the gene matches. This chain's CDR3 is CASSLAGGAHPYNEQFF. The DNA for the CDR3 is TGCGCCAGCAGCTTGGCGGGGGGAGCCCACCCCTACAATGAGCAGTTCTTC. The full variable domain, completed using reference TRBV5-1 and TRBJ2-1, is KAGVTQTPRYLIKTRGQQVTLSCSPISGHRSVSWYQQTPGQGLQFLFEYFSETQRNKGNFPGRFSGRQFSNSRSEMNVSTLELGDSALYLCASSLAGGAHPYNEQFFGPGTRLTVL.

This clone appeared once. V and J are TRBV5-1 and TRBJ2-5; TRBD2 agrees at 8 bases. The V gene end was trimmed by 6 bases and the J gene end by 5 bases; junction bases not matched to a gene: 6. Germline V gene data show CDR1 as SGHRS and CDR2 as YFSETQ. CDR3 length: 13 amino acids. CDR3 nucleotide sequence: TGCGCCAGCACCGCGACGGGAGGGGAGACCCAGTACTTC. Amino acid sequence: CASTATGGETQYF.

Note on this clone: Other DNA sequences from this sample encode an identical CDR3 as well. The rearrangement uses TRBV18 and TRBJ2-7, with TRBD1 identical over 10 bases. The CDR3 has 14 residues. Germline values: CDR1 KGHSH, CDR2 LQKENI. The trim removed 2 bases at V and 4 bases at J, leaving 2 bases unmatched. The CDR3 DNA reads as TGTGCCAGCTCACCAGGGACAGGGGATTACGAGCAGTACTTC. Translating it yields CASSPGTGDYEQYF. The entire variable domain, with the rest obtained from reference TRBV18 and TRBJ2-7, is as follows: NAGVMQNPRHLVRRRGQEARLRCSPMKGHSHVYWYRQLPEEGLKFMVYLQKENIIDESGMPKERFSAEFPKEGPSILRIQQVVRGDSAAYFCASSPGTGDYEQYFGPGTRLTVT.

This clone was counted at least ten times. The gene calls are TRBV19 and TRBJ1-4; the D gene is possibly TRBD1 (5 bases). Trimming left V 7 bases short and J 8 bases short, with 17 bases between. The CDR3 extends over 14 amino acids. CDR1 is LNHDA, CDR2 SQIVND, per germline (reference sequence). The CDR3 here is CASTRSQGREKLFF. The CDR3 coding sequence is TGTGCCAGTACTCGATCGCAGGGTCGGGAAAAACTGTTTTTT.

This clone was found a few times. The rearrangement uses TRBV7-6 and TRBJ2-5, with D tentatively TRBD2 (5 bases). The V and J ends lost 1 base and 7 bases respectively, with 10 bases between them. Germline loops: CDR1 SGHVS, CDR2 FNYEAQ. The CDR3 is 13 residues long. The CDR3 is CASSLGHEGTQYF. The CDR3 coding sequence is TGTGCCAGCAGCTTAGGTCACGAGGGGACCCAGTACTTC. Drawing the rest from reference TRBV7-6 and TRBJ2-5, the complete variable domain is GAGVSQSPRYKVTKRGQDVALRCDPISGHVSLYWYRQALGQGPEFLTYFNYEAQQDKSGLPNDRFSAERPEGSISTLTIQRTEQRDSAMYRCASSLGHEGTQYFGPGTRLLVL.

This clone was observed a handful of times. The rearrangement joins TRBV19 to TRBJ2-7; 8 bases map to TRBD2. V was pared by 7 bases and J by 3 bases, with 5 bases of the junction left unmatched. The germline gives CDR1 LNHDA, CDR2 SQIVND (reference sequence). The CDR3 length is 13 residues. The CDR3 DNA follows: TGTGCCAGTACCAGCGGGGGCCTCTACGAGCAGTACTTC. This sequence encodes CASTSGGLYEQYF.

This clone turned up a few times. The rearrangement links TRBV7-3 to TRBJ2-5, with 8 bases aligning to TRBD2. The CDR3 is 17 residues long. The junction had 13 bases not matched to a gene; V was cut back by 5 bases and J by 2 bases. In germline, CDR1 is SGHTA, CDR2 FQGTGA. The CDR3 here is CASSPNGGTRLQETQYF. CDR3 bases: TGTGCCAGCAGCCCTAACGGCGGGACTAGATTACAAGAGACCCAGTACTTC.

This rearrangement joins TRBV12-5 to TRBJ2-5, with 7 bases that match TRBD1. The CDR3 covers 18 residues. CDR1 and CDR2 (germline): LGHNT, FRNRAP. V was pared by 0 bases and J by 1 base, with 11 bases of the junction left unmatched. This CDR3 reads CASGLVHDGTVLQETQYF. The DNA of the CDR3 is TGTGCTAGTGGTTTGGTACACGACGGGACAGTACTCCAAGAGACCCAGTACTTC.

The table lists this clone with a few counts. The rearrangement links TRBV27 to TRBJ1-2; D gene unclear. CDR3 length: 12 residues. Trimming took 5 bases from V and 3 from J, leaving 7 bases between them. The germline gives CDR1 MNHEY, CDR2 SMNVEV (reference sequence). The CDR3 nucleotides read TGTGCCAGCAGTGGACTAGACTATGGCTACACCTTC. This codes for CASSGLDYGYTF.

V is TRBV2 and J is TRBJ1-6; 9 nucleotides agree with TRBD1. With 7 bases clipped from V and 9 bases from J, the junction kept 7 bases outside the gene matches. Germline V gene sequence: CDR1 SNHLY, CDR2 FYNNEI. The CDR3 extends over 14 amino acids. The CDR3 protein is CASTSGTGLSPLHF. CDR3 in DNA: TGTGCCAGCACATCCGGGACAGGGCTTTCACCCCTCCACTTT.

The DNA of the CDR3 is TGCGCCAGCAGCTCAGGGACAGTCGATGAGCAGTTCTTC. This translates into CASSSGTVDEQFF. The genes are TRBV5-1 and TRBJ2-1, with TRBD1 matching 7 bases. The trim removed 3 bases at V and 8 bases at J, leaving 5 bases unmatched. Germline-derived CDR1 and CDR2 are SGHRS and YFSETQ. This CDR3 has 13 residues. Complete variable domain (other parts from reference TRBV5-1 and TRBJ2-1): KAGVTQTPRYLIKTRGQQVTLSCSPISGHRSVSWYQQTPGQGLQFLFEYFSETQRNKGNFPGRFSGRQFSNSRSEMNVSTLELGDSALYLCASSSGTVDEQFFGPGTRLTVL.

This chain joins TRBV7-2 and TRBJ2-5, with 8 bases matching TRBD2. The germline V gene has CDR1 SGHTA and CDR2 FQGNSA. The CDR3 has 12 residues. With 8 bases clipped from V and 3 bases from J, the junction kept 2 bases outside the gene matches. This CDR3 is CASQLAEETQYF. DNA of the CDR3: TGTGCCAGCCAACTAGCGGAAGAGACCCAGTACTTC. The full variable domain, in which reference TRBV7-2 and TRBJ2-5 provide the parts outside the CDR3, is GAGVSQSPSNKVTEKGKDVELRCDPISGHTALYWYRQSLGQGLEFLIYFQGNSAPDKSGLPSDRFSAERTGGSVSTLTIQRTQQEDSAVYLCASQLAEETQYFGPGTRLLVL.

This clone was recorded a few times. The chain links TRBV4-2 to TRBJ1-1; 9 bases line up with TRBD1. The V gene end was trimmed by 4 bases and the J gene end by 7 bases; junction bases not matched to a gene: 13. Germline values: CDR1 LGHNA, CDR2 YNFKEQ. The CDR3 extends over 16 amino acids. The CDR3 DNA reads TGTGCCAGCAGCCGGAAAGGGTTGGACAGGGGCCTTGAAGCTTTCTTT. Translation: CASSRKGLDRGLEAFF.

V is TRBV27 and J is TRBJ1-2; no clear D. The CDR3 covers 14 residues. Deletions cut 3 bases from V and 0 bases from J, with 8 bases between. The germline V gene has CDR1 MNHEY and CDR2 SMNVEV (reference sequence). The DNA for the CDR3 is TGTGCCAGCAGTTTCGGTAGAGCTAACTATGGCTACACCTTC. It encodes CASSFGRANYGYTF.

This chain connects TRBV13 to TRBJ2-1; 7 bases are a match to TRBD2. Trimming at V came to 6 bases and at J to 0 bases, leaving 2 bases not matched to a gene. Germline CDR1 and CDR2: PRHDT and FYEKMQ (reference sequence). CDR3 size: 14 residues. CDR3 in amino acids: CASSRGSSYNEQFF. CDR3 DNA: TGTGCCAGCAGTCGCGGGAGCTCCTACAATGAGCAGTTCTTC.

Concerning this clone: With only one base between it and a far larger clone, this is likely a read error. The chain uses TRBV5-6 and TRBJ2-3, with a weak D call TRBD1 (5 bases). Germline V CDR1 and CDR2: SGHDT, YYEEEE. This CDR3 is 15 amino acids long. V lost 4 bases to trimming and J lost 2 bases, with 14 bases between them. The CDR3 spells CASSQVPGPTDTQYF. CDR3 DNA: TGTGCCAGCAGCCAAGTTCCAGGGCCCACAGATACGCAGTATTTT.

V usage is TRBV27 and J usage is TRBJ1-6; D uncertain. CDR3 length: 17 residues. V was trimmed by 8 bases and J by 4 bases, leaving 21 bases between them. CDR1 and CDR2 from the germline V gene are MNHEY and SMNVEV (reference sequence). The CDR3 sequence is CASGSPLREGYNSPLHF. The CDR3 DNA sequence: TGTGCCAGCGGATCGCCCTTACGTGAGGGTTATAATTCACCCCTCCACTTT.

The J gene is TRBJ2-7, the V gene TRBV5-6; unclear D gene. The V end was cut by 1 base, the J end by 6 bases, with 14 bases between. CDR1 and CDR2 (germline): SGHDT, YYEEEE. The CDR3 is 14 amino acids. CDR3 amino acids: CASSLLGNPSEQYF. CDR3 sequence (DNA): TGTGCCAGCAGCTTGTTGGGCAACCCCTCCGAGCAGTACTTC.

The chain links TRBV4-1 to TRBJ2-5; 7 bases match TRBD2. Germline-derived CDR1 and CDR2 are MGHRA and YSYEKL. This CDR3 region has 14 residues. Trimming removed 4 bases from V and 3 bases from J; junction bases left unmatched: 5. The CDR3 sequence: CASSLGAGEETQYF. The CDR3 bases are TGCGCCAGCAGCCTGGGTGCGGGAGAAGAGACCCAGTACTTC.

J is TRBJ2-1 and V is TRBV7-9; 13 bases match TRBD2. The CDR3 sequence is 16 residues long. V lost 5 bases to trimming and J lost 4 bases; unmatched junction nucleotides: 5. Germline CDR1 and CDR2: SEHNR and FQNEAQ (reference sequence). Here the CDR3 reads CASSPGTSGAYNEQFF. CDR3 sequence (DNA): TGTGCCAGCAGCCCCGGGACTAGCGGGGCATACAATGAGCAGTTCTTC.

V usage is TRBV5-4 and J usage is TRBJ1-3; TRBD1 agrees at 8 bases. This CDR3 comprises 15 residues. Germline-derived CDR1 and CDR2 are SGHNT and YYREEE (reference sequence). The V gene end was trimmed by 4 bases and the J gene end by 4 bases; junction bases not matched to a gene: 7. In DNA, the CDR3 is TGTGCCAGCAGCGACTGGACAGGGACCGGAAACACCATATATTTT. Translating gives CASSDWTGTGNTIYF.

The rearrangement links TRBV12-5 to TRBJ1-2, with D possibly matching TRBD1 (6 bases). Deletions cut 0 bases from V and 7 bases from J, with 21 bases between. This CDR3 comprises 17 residues. Germline lookup yields CDR1 LGHNT and CDR2 FRNRAP. The CDR3: CASGLVRDTPFTVGYTF. In DNA, the CDR3 is TGTGCTAGTGGTTTGGTAAGGGACACACCCTTTACGGTTGGCTACACCTTC.

V usage is TRBV5-6 and J usage is TRBJ2-3; the D gene is possibly TRBD2 (7 bases). The germline V gene has CDR1 SGHDT and CDR2 YYEEEE. The ends were cut back, 6 bases at V and 7 bases at J, with 21 bases in the middle. This CDR3 region has 15 residues. The CDR3: CASIQGGAALHTQYF. In nucleotides, the CDR3 is TGTGCCAGCATCCAAGGGGGGGCGGCATTACATACGCAGTATTTT.